This TCR beta chain emerged from a study of shared clonotypes between healthy human individuals. For the study at large: The people who gave samples were a couple of women and a few men aged 18 to 49.

Regarding the study as a whole: Approximately 5.1% was the fraction of naive CD4 clonotypes found shared across several donors.

With regard to this clone: Its cognate antigen is unknown.

Investigators spread the genomic DNA of each subset evenly over several immunoSEQ plates. TCRdb's table, derived via immunoSEQ multiplex PCR, lists solely in-frame clones and lacks some. The table records approximately 2.3 million clones, 90% to 95% of them present only once. The sequenced sample was naive CD4+ T cells from PBMCs. The subset here: CD45RA+ positively selected. This TCR was recovered from a man aged 18 to 29 in good health. Some clones in this sample may be carry-over from other donors' samples.

The DNA for the CDR3 is TGTGCCAGCACTCACAGATCTACCTACGAGCAGTACTTC. This translates into CASTHRSTYEQYF. This sequence joins TRBV28 and TRBJ2-7; D unclear. CDR1 is MDHEN, CDR2 SYDVKM, per germline. CDR3 length: 13 amino acids. Trimming took 7 bases from V and 2 from J, leaving 12 bases between them.